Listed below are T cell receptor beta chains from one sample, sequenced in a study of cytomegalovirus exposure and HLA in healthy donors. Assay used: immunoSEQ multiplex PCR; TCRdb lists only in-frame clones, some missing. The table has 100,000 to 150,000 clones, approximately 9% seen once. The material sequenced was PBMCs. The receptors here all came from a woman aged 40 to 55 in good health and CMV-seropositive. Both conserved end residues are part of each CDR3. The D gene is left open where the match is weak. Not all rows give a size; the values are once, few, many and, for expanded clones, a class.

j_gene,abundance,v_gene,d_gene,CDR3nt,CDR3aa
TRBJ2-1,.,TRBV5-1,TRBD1,TGCGCCAGCAGCCGCGTAACCCAGGGGGTCACACACAATGAGCAGTTCTTC,CASSRVTQGVTHNEQFF
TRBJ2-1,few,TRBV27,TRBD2,TGTGCCAGCATTCTGGGGCGGGGGGCCTACAATGAGCAGTTCTTC,CASILGRGAYNEQFF
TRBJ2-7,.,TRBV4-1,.,TGCGCCAGCAGCCTCACGACAGGACCTTCCTACGAGCAGTACTTC,CASSLTTGPSYEQYF
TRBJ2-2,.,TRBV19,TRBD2,TGTGCCAGTAGTATAGGCGCGGGGGGGTTGAACACCGGGGAGCTGTTTTTT,CASSIGAGGLNTGELFF
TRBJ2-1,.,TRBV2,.,TGTGCCACAAGAGGGGGGGCGTTCTACAATGAGCAGTTCTTC,CATRGGAFYNEQFF
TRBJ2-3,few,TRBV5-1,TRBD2,TGCGCCAGCAGCCAGGGACTAGCGGGGGGCCAAGATACGCAGTATTTT,CASSQGLAGGQDTQYF
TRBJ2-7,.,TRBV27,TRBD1,TGTGCCAGCAGTTCGACAGGGGGCAACAACGAGCAGTACTTC,CASSSTGGNNEQYF
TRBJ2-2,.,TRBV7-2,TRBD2,TGTGCCAGCAGCTTAGTTGGGGGGGGAAACACCGGGGAGCTGTTTTTT,CASSLVGGGNTGELFF
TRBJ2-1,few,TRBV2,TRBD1,TGTGCCAGCAGTGTAACAGGGGGCGCCTACAATGAGCAGTTCTTC,CASSVTGGAYNEQFF
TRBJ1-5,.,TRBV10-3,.,TGTGCCATCAGGGGGGCAGTCAATCAGCCCCAGCATTTT,CAIRGAVNQPQHF
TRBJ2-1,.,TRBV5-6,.,TGTGCCAGCAGCCTTGGCGACTTAGACTACAATGAGCAGTTCTTC,CASSLGDLDYNEQFF
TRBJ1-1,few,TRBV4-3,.,TGCGCCAGCAGCCCCAACAGGGTCACTGAAGCTTTCTTT,CASSPNRVTEAFF
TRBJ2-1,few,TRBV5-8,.,TGTGCCAGCAGCACCCTGCGGGGGCCATACAATGAGCAGTTCTTC,CASSTLRGPYNEQFF
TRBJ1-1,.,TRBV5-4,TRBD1,TGTGCCAGCAGCCTACGGACAGGGAGGAGCACTGAAGCTTTCTTT,CASSLRTGRSTEAFF
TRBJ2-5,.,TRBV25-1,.,TGTGCCAGCAGTGTCAGCGGGCAAGAGACCCAGTACTTC,CASSVSGQETQYF
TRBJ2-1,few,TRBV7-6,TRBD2,TGTGCCAGCAGCTTAGCTAGCGGGTACAATGAGCAGTTCTTC,CASSLASGYNEQFF
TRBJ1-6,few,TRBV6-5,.,TGTGCCAGCAGTTACTCGGAGGATTCACCCCTCCACTTT,CASSYSEDSPLHF
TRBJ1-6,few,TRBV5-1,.,TGCGCCAGCAGCTCTGGACTGCAACCACTTAATTCACCCCTCCACTTT,CASSSGLQPLNSPLHF
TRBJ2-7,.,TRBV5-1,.,TGCGCCAGCACCCTAGGGGGAGGGAACTCCTACGAGCAGTACTTC,CASTLGGGNSYEQYF
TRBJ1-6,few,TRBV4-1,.,TGCGCCAGCAGCCAAGATCTTGAGTCACCCCTCCACTTT,CASSQDLESPLHF
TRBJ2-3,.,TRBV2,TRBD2,TGTGCCAGCAATGTAGGCGGGGGGGCTGATACGCAGTATTTT,CASNVGGGADTQYF
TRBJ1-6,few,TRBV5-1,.,TGCGCCAGCAGCCCCACAGGGAATTCACCCCTCCACTTT,CASSPTGNSPLHF
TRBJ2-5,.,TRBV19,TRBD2,TGTGCCAGCTCTCGGACTAGCCAAGAGACCCAGTACTTC,CASSRTSQETQYF
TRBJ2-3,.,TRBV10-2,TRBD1,TGCGCCAGCAGACAACCCTCCGGGACAGGGGGCACAGATACGCAGTATTTT,CASRQPSGTGGTDTQYF
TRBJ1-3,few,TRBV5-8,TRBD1,TGTGCCAGCAGCGGGTTGGGACAGGGAGGAAACACCATATATTTT,CASSGLGQGGNTIYF
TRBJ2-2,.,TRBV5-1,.,TGCGCCAGCAGCCTGGGACTGGCCACCGGGGAGCTGTTTTTT,CASSLGLATGELFF
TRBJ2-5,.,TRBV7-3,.,TGTGCCAGCAGCCCGGGCGCGGGCCAAGAGACCCAGTACTTC,CASSPGAGQETQYF
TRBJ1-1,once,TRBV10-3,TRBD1,TGTGCCATCAGTGAGCAACAGGGGGCCACTGGAGCTTTCTTT,CAISEQQGATGAFF
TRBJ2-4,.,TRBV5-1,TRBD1,TGCGCCAGCAGCTTGGCGGCAGGGGGCGACATTCAGTACTTC,CASSLAAGGDIQYF
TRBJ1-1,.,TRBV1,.,TGCACCAGCAGCCCCTACGGGGGGGATGGCACTGAAGCTTTCTTT,CTSSPYGGDGTEAFF
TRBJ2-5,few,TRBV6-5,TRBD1,TGTGCCAGCAGTTACTCGTGGGACAGGGCTGAGACCCAGTACTTC,CASSYSWDRAETQYF
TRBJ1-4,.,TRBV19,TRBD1,TGTGCCAGTAGTTCCCCCACAGGGGGTGTCGAAAAACTGTTTTTT,CASSSPTGGVEKLFF
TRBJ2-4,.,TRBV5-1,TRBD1,TGCGCCAGCAGTACACAGGGGGCTTCGGACATTCAGTACTTC,CASSTQGASDIQYF